The next 29 T cell receptor beta chains were all read from a single sample in a study of blood T cell repertoires in COVID-19 (dated by TCRdb to the early 2020s). The protocol used for the library was the immunoSEQ multiplex PCR assay. TCRdb carries this immuneACCESS record with in-frame sequences only. Its versions omit some clonotypes, under half of them owing to an unresolved V gene in the studies checked, with the rest unexplained. In all, the sample holds a few hundred thousand clones, and about 87% of those were seen once. The ten largest clones add up to 8.9% of the sample. Specimen: PBMCs or T cells enriched from blood (not recorded which). These receptors were taken from a young woman who had recovered from COVID-19.

This chain uses TRBV7-9 with TRBJ2-5; 10 nucleotides line up with TRBD2. CDR3 length equals 15 residues. Germline loops: CDR1 SEHNR, CDR2 FQNEAQ (reference sequence). The ends lost 1 base at V and 3 bases at J; junction bases unmatched: 2. The CDR3: CASSLDGLAEETQYF. In nucleotides, the CDR3 is TGTGCCAGCAGCTTAGACGGACTAGCGGAAGAGACCCAGTACTTC.

The V gene is TRBV7-2, the J gene TRBJ2-5; TRBD2 aligns across 10 bases. The CDR3 contains 14 residues. V lost 5 bases to trimming and J lost 3 bases; unmatched junction nucleotides: 3. Germline CDR1 and CDR2: SGHTA and FQGNSA. The CDR3 here is CASSEGLAKETQYF. CDR3 coding DNA: TGTGCCAGCAGCGAGGGACTAGCGAAAGAGACCCAGTACTTC.

This clone was found a few times. This chain uses TRBV30 with TRBJ1-6, with 12 positions matching TRBD1. CDR1 and CDR2 (germline): GTSNPN, SVGIG (reference sequence). The CDR3 has 16 amino acids. J gave up 9 bases and V 4 bases, and 10 bases lay outside the gene matches. The CDR3 DNA sequence: TGTGCCTGGACTCGCCCGGGGACAGGGGGCCTTTCACCCCTCCACTTT. Translating it yields CAWTRPGTGGLSPLHF.

V usage is TRBV11-3 and J usage is TRBJ2-1, with D perhaps TRBD1 (6 bases). The CDR3 sequence is 15 residues long. The germline V and J ends were trimmed by 1 base and 8 bases, with 15 bases remaining between them. Germline lookup yields CDR1 SGHNT and CDR2 YENEEA. The CDR3 protein is CASSLGQVASDEQFF. The CDR3 nucleotides are TGTGCCAGCAGCTTAGGACAGGTCGCTTCCGATGAGCAGTTCTTC.

CDR3 coding DNA: TGCAGTGCCAGTGGGGGACAGGGGGTAGAAGGCTACACCTTC. Its translation is CSASGGQGVEGYTF. The V and J genes are TRBV20-1 and TRBJ1-2, with TRBD1 identical over 11 bases. The CDR3 spans 14 residues. CDR1 DFQATT and CDR2 SNEGSKA come from the germline V gene (reference sequence). Trimming removed 6 bases from V and 8 bases from J; junction bases left unmatched: 11.

V and J are TRBV5-1 and TRBJ1-2; no definite D call. Germline V lookup: CDR1 SGHRS, CDR2 YFSETQ. Trimming took 0 bases from V and 2 from J, leaving 5 bases between them. The CDR3 consists of 13 residues. This CDR3 reads CASSLEQNYGYTF. The DNA for the CDR3 is TGCGCCAGCAGCTTGGAACAGAACTATGGCTACACCTTC.

The chain joins TRBV5-4 to TRBJ1-1, with 8 bases matching TRBD1. J was trimmed by 6 bases and V by 4 bases; bases with no gene match: 2. Germline lookup yields CDR1 SGHNT and CDR2 YYREEE (reference sequence). The CDR3 is 12 residues long. In DNA form, the CDR3 reads TGTGCCAGCAGCAGGGGACAGGCTGAAGCTTTCTTT. Its protein is CASSRGQAEAFF.

The V and J genes are TRBV11-2 and TRBJ2-7, with D possibly matching TRBD2 (5 bases). The CDR3 consists of 13 residues. From germline, CDR1 is SGHAT and CDR2 FQNNGV. V lost 1 base and J lost 6, with 10 bases in between. The CDR3 here is CASSLAAAAEQYF. CDR3 bases: TGTGCCAGCAGCTTAGCGGCAGCGGCCGAGCAGTACTTC.

This chain uses TRBV5-1 with TRBJ1-2; D not resolved. Germline V gene sequence: CDR1 SGHRS, CDR2 YFSETQ. The CDR3 length is 14 residues. The V end lost 4 bases, the J end lost 6 bases, and 16 bases lay between the germline ends. CDR3 loop: CASSPTRGGDGYTF. The CDR3 bases are TGCGCCAGCAGCCCCACTCGGGGAGGCGATGGCTACACCTTC.

CDR3 in amino acids: CASSPGGTAKNIQYF. The CDR3 region has the DNA TGTGCCAGCAGCCCAGGGGGTACAGCCAAAAACATTCAGTACTTC. The chain joins TRBV5-4 to TRBJ2-4; 7 nucleotides match TRBD1. V trimming: 4 bases; J trimming: 0 bases; junction bases outside the gene matches: 4. CDR1 is SGHNT, CDR2 YYREEE, per germline (reference sequence). The CDR3 consists of 15 residues.

The chain uses TRBV4-1 and TRBJ1-1; weak D call: TRBD1 (5 bases). Germline-derived CDR1 and CDR2 are MGHRA and YSYEKL. CDR3 length equals 15 residues. Trimming cost V 1 base and J 0 bases, with 9 bases left between them. The CDR3 DNA is TGCGCCAGCAGCCAAGGGCCGGACATGAACACTGAAGCTTTCTTT. This gives the protein CASSQGPDMNTEAFF.

V gene TRBV3-1 (or the pseudogene TRBV3-2) combines with J gene TRBJ1-6; D is possibly TRBD1 (6 bases). CDR1 and CDR2 (germline): LGHDT, YNNKEL (reference sequence). CDR3 length: 15 residues. V was clipped by 0 bases and J by 8 bases, with 11 bases between them. The CDR3 nucleotides read TGTGCCAGCAGCCAAGATCAGGGACAAGATTCACCCCTCCACTTT. Its protein product is CASSQDQGQDSPLHF.

The rearrangement joins TRBV29-1 to TRBJ1-1; 8 bases match TRBD1. Germline CDR1 SQVTM, CDR2 ANQGSEA. The V segment lost 6 bases and the J segment 6 bases; nucleotides outside the gene matches: 3. This CDR3 is built from 11 residues. This CDR3 is CSVVTGAEAFF. CDR3 bases: TGCAGCGTAGTGACAGGGGCTGAAGCTTTCTTT.

This chain connects TRBV6-2 or TRBV6-3 to TRBJ1-2, with unresolved D. CDR3 size: 13 residues. From germline, CDR1 is MNHEY and CDR2 SVGEGT. V lost 4 bases to trimming and J lost 2 bases, with 8 bases between them. The CDR3 is CASSSGLNYGYTF. For the CDR3, the DNA is TGTGCCAGCAGTTCCGGACTAAACTATGGCTACACCTTC.

CDR3 in amino acids: CASSGGLAGDDRPGQYF. The DNA of the CDR3 is TGCGCCAGCAGTGGGGGACTAGCGGGAGACGATAGGCCGGGGCAGTACTTC. V gene TRBV5-1 combines with J gene TRBJ2-7, with 14 bases fitting TRBD2. Unmatched junction bases numbered 16, after V lost 5 bases and J lost 9 bases. Germline V lookup: CDR1 SGHRS, CDR2 YFSETQ. The CDR3 is 17 amino acids.

The chain links TRBV28 to TRBJ2-7, with 9 bases lining up with TRBD1. V was pared by 6 bases and J by 2 bases, with 8 bases of the junction left unmatched. Germline V gives CDR1 MDHEN, CDR2 SYDVKM. This CDR3 region has 15 residues. The CDR3 region has the DNA TGTGCCAGCAGCTCCGTCGGGACAGGGACCTACGAGCAGTACTTC. This encodes CASSSVGTGTYEQYF.

This chain joins TRBV24-1 and TRBJ1-2; TRBD1 might be the D (6 bases). V was cut by 5 bases and J by 3 bases, with 15 bases left in between. This CDR3 contains 15 residues. The germline gives CDR1 KGHDR, CDR2 SFDVKD. CDR3 sequence (DNA): TGTGCCACCAGTGGAGGGGGAGGGTCGGACTATGGCTACACCTTC. Translated, it gives CATSGGGGSDYGYTF.

This clone was counted only a few times. The DNA for the CDR3 is TGTGCCAGCAGCTTCGCGCGTGACCGGGGTAGTTCACCCCTCCACTTT. The encoded protein is CASSFARDRGSSPLHF. The rearrangement joins TRBV9 to TRBJ1-6; D unclear. The CDR3 runs to 16 residues. The germline V gene encodes CDR1 SGDLS and CDR2 YYNGEE. Trimming took 4 bases from V and 9 from J, leaving 20 bases between them.

The V call is TRBV6-2 or TRBV6-3, the J call TRBJ2-7; TRBD2 aligns across 7 bases. Germline V gene sequence: CDR1 MNHEY, CDR2 SVGEGT. CDR3 length equals 15 residues. V was clipped by 5 bases and J by 2 bases; unmatched bases: 9. The chain's CDR3 is CASSARERGTYEQYF. CDR3 DNA sequence: TGTGCCAGCAGTGCCCGGGAGCGGGGAACCTACGAGCAGTACTTC.

This clone was detected only once. V gene TRBV2 combines with J gene TRBJ2-5; 7 bases line up with TRBD1. V lost 6 bases and J lost 1; bases outside the gene matches: 2. Looked up from germline, CDR1 is SNHLY and CDR2 is FYNNEI. The CDR3 totals 13 residues. CDR3 in DNA: TGTGCCAGCAGCCGGGACAGCCAAGAGACCCAGTACTTC. Its protein is CASSRDSQETQYF.

With respect to this clone: Other DNA sequences of this sample code for an identical CDR3. V gene TRBV9 combines with J gene TRBJ1-5, with TRBD1 matching 7 bases. Germline lookup yields CDR1 SGDLS and CDR2 YYNGEE. The CDR3 loop spans 14 amino acids. V gave up 7 bases and J gave up 0 bases; unmatched junction bases: 4. The CDR3 reads CASGDSYSNQPQHF. The CDR3 DNA follows: TGTGCCAGCGGGGACAGCTATAGCAATCAGCCCCAGCATTTT. Looking up the rest from reference TRBV9 and TRBJ1-5 gives the full variable domain: DSGVTQTPKHLITATGQRVTLRCSPRSGDLSVYWYQQSLDQGLQFLIQYYNGEERAKGNILERFSAQQFPDLHSELNLSSLELGDSALYFCASGDSYSNQPQHFGDGTRLSIL.

The chain has TRBV6-2 or TRBV6-3 and TRBJ2-7, with TRBD1 identical over 7 bases. The ends lost 6 bases at V and 7 bases at J; junction bases unmatched: 6. This CDR3 region has 12 residues. Germline CDR1 MNHEY, CDR2 SVGEGT. The CDR3 sequence is CASSQGQFEQYF. The CDR3, as DNA: TGTGCCAGCAGCCAGGGACAGTTTGAGCAGTACTTC.

V usage is TRBV3-1 (or the pseudogene TRBV3-2) and J usage is TRBJ2-5; 10 bases are shared with TRBD1. Germline V CDR1 and CDR2: LGHDT, YNNKEL (reference sequence). The junction had 6 bases not matched to a gene; V was cut back by 4 bases and J by 4 bases. The CDR3 has 15 residues. Here the CDR3 DNA reads TGTGCCAGCAGCCTTCAAAGGACAGGGGGAGAGACCCAGTACTTC. As protein: CASSLQRTGGETQYF.

V usage is TRBV5-1 and J usage is TRBJ1-5; no definite D call. Germline V gene sequence: CDR1 SGHRS, CDR2 YFSETQ. The CDR3 is made up of 16 amino acids. Between the trimmed V and J ends, which lost 1 base and 1 base, there was a span of 12 bases. The CDR3 sequence: CASSLMIAASNQPQHF. The CDR3 nucleotides read TGCGCCAGCAGCTTGATGATAGCGGCGAGCAATCAGCCCCAGCATTTT. Looking up the rest from reference TRBV5-1 and TRBJ1-5 gives the full variable domain: KAGVTQTPRYLIKTRGQQVTLSCSPISGHRSVSWYQQTPGQGLQFLFEYFSETQRNKGNFPGRFSGRQFSNSRSEMNVSTLELGDSALYLCASSLMIAASNQPQHFGDGTRLSIL.

The rearrangement joins TRBV20-1 to TRBJ2-1; 8 bases are shared with TRBD2. V trimming: 3 bases; J trimming: 8 bases; junction bases outside the gene matches: 9. There are 14 residues in the CDR3. The germline V gene encodes CDR1 DFQATT and CDR2 SNEGSKA (reference sequence). Here the CDR3 reads CSASKRGPWDEQFF. In DNA form, the CDR3 reads TGCAGTGCTAGTAAGCGGGGGCCTTGGGATGAGCAGTTCTTC.

This clone has just a few counts. V and J are TRBV13 and TRBJ2-7; 7 nucleotides align to TRBD2. CDR3 length equals 15 residues. The V and J ends lost 5 bases and 0 bases, in that order; junction bases with no gene match: 7. CDR1 PRHDT and CDR2 FYEKMQ come from the germline V gene (reference sequence). Here the CDR3 reads CASSPGGDSSYEQYF. The CDR3 DNA reads TGTGCCAGCAGCCCTGGGGGGGACTCCTCCTACGAGCAGTACTTC.

The genes are TRBV7-2 and TRBJ2-3; 11 bases fit TRBD2. The germline V gene encodes CDR1 SGHTA and CDR2 FQGNSA. The V and J ends lost 6 bases and 0 bases, in that order; junction bases with no gene match: 5. The CDR3 extends over 16 amino acids. The CDR3 DNA reads as TGTGCCAGCAGTCTAGCGGGGGGAGCTAGCACAGATACGCAGTATTTT. Protein: CASSLAGGASTDTQYF.

The chain combines TRBV13 with TRBJ1-1; 9 bases are a match to TRBD1. The J segment lost 6 bases and the V segment lost 5 bases, leaving 10 bases of the junction unmatched. The CDR3 is 15 residues long. Germline assignment: CDR1 PRHDT and CDR2 FYEKMQ (reference sequence). For the CDR3, the DNA is TGTGCCAGCAGCGGATCCGGGACAGGGTGGTCTGAAGCTTTCTTT. Translation gives CASSGSGTGWSEAFF. Complete variable domain (other parts from reference TRBV13 and TRBJ1-1): AAGVIQSPRHLIKEKRETATLKCYPIPRHDTVYWYQQGPGQDPQFLISFYEKMQSDKGSIPDRFSAQQFSDYHSELNMSSLELGDSALYFCASSGSGTGWSEAFFGQGTRLTVV.

The chain couples TRBV10-3 to TRBJ2-7; a weak D match, TRBD1 (6 bases). Germline V gene data show CDR1 as ENHRY and CDR2 as SYGVKD. This CDR3 has 14 residues. V shed 4 bases and J shed 6 bases, with 16 bases lying between them. In DNA, the CDR3 is TGTGCCATCAGTGCGATTAACAGGGATACCGAGCAGTACTTC. Translation: CAISAINRDTEQYF.